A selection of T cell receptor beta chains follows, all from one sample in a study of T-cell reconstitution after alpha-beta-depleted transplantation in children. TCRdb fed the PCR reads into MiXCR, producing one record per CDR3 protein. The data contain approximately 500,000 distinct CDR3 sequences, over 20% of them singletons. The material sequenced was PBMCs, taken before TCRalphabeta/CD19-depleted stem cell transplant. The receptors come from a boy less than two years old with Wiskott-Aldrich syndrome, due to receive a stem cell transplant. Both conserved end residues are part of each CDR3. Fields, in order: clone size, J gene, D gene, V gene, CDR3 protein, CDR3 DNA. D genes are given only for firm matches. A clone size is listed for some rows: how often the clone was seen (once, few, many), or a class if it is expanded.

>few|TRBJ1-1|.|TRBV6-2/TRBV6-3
CASRSTGTLNTEAFF
TGTGCCAGCCGATCTACGGGGACACTTAACACTGAAGCTTTCTTT
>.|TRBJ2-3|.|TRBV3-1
CASSRVGPTGNQNTQYF
TGTGCCAGCAGCCGCGTGGGCCCAACAGGGAACCAGAATACGCAGTATTTT
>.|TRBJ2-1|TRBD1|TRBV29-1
CSAADRGPYNEQFF
TGCAGCGCCGCGGACAGGGGACCCTACAATGAGCAGTTCTTC
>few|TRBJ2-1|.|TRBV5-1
CASSLVTPNHNEQFF
TGCGCCAGCAGCTTGGTAACCCCAAACCACAATGAGCAGTTCTTC
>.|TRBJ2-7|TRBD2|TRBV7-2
CASSLARAGGPDEQYF
TGTGCCAGCAGCTTAGCTCGGGCGGGAGGGCCCGACGAGCAGTACTTC
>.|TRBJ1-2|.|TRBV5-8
CASSYSGNGYTF
TGTGCCAGCAGTTACTCAGGGAACGGCTACACCTTC
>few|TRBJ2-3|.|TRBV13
CASSLGRLGTDTQYF
TGTGCCAGCAGCTTAGGTCGTCTGGGAACAGATACGCAGTATTTT
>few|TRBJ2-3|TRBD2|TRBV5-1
CASRREGLTDTQYF
TGCGCCAGCAGGCGGGAGGGCCTGACAGATACGCAGTATTTT
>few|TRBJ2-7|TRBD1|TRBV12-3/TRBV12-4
CASSQKTGPYEQYF
TGTGCCAGCAGTCAGAAGACAGGGCCCTACGAGCAGTACTTC
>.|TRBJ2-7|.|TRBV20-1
CSASRADGSYEQYF
TGCAGTGCTAGCCGGGCGGACGGCTCCTACGAGCAGTACTTC
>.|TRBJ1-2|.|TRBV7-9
CASSLSGQSTNYGYTF
TGTGCCAGCAGCTTATCCGGACAGTCTACTAACTATGGCTACACCTTC
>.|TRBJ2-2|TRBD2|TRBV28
CASSFRRGGNTGELFF
TGTGCCAGCAGTTTTAGGCGGGGGGGGAACACCGGGGAGCTGTTTTTT
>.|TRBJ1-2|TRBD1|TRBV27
CASSPRTGRGYTF
TGTGCCAGCAGTCCCAGGACAGGGAGGGGCTACACCTTC
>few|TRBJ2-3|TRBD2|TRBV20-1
CSAFRLAGGDTQYF
TGCAGTGCTTTTCGACTAGCGGGAGGGGATACGCAGTATTTT
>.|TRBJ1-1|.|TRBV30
CAWRQTRGSEAFF
TGTGCCTGGAGGCAAACCCGGGGGTCTGAAGCTTTCTTT
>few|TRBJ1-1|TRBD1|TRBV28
CASSSRDRTNTEAFF
TGTGCCAGCAGTTCACGGGACAGGACGAACACTGAAGCTTTCTTT
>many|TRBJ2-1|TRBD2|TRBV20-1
CSATRLAGGYNEQFF
TGCAGTGCTACAAGACTAGCGGGAGGATACAATGAGCAGTTCTTC
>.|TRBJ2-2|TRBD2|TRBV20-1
CSAETASGKGGGELFF
TGCAGTGCCGAGACGGCTAGCGGGAAAGGTGGCGGGGAGCTGTTTTTT
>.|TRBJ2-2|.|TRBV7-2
CASSSKNTGELFF
TGTGCCAGCAGCTCGAAAAACACCGGGGAGCTGTTTTTT
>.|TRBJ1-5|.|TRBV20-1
CSALRWEGDQPQHF
TGCAGTGCTCTGCGATGGGAGGGCGATCAGCCCCAGCATTTT
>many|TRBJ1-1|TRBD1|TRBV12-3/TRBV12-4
CASSLGTGAPSTEAFF
TGTGCCAGCAGTTTGGGGACAGGGGCCCCGAGCACTGAAGCTTTCTTT
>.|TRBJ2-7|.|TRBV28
CASSLFSGSYEQYF
TGTGCCAGCAGTTTGTTTTCCGGTTCCTACGAGCAGTACTTC
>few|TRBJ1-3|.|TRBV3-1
CASSQLSPLSGNTIYF
TGTGCCAGCAGCCAATTGAGTCCCCTCTCTGGAAACACCATATATTTT
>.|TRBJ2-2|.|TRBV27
CASSFALRGRANTGELFF
TGTGCCAGCAGTTTCGCACTAAGGGGGAGGGCGAACACCGGGGAGCTGTTTTTT
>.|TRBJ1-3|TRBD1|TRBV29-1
CSVGTGISGNTIYF
TGCAGCGTGGGGACAGGTATCTCTGGAAACACCATATATTTT